This TCR beta chain was captured by sequencing in a study of post-analysis software for immune sequencing data. Unique-molecular-identifier-tagged TCR beta cDNA libraries were used. TCRdb redid the calling of the PCR reads with MiXCR, one entry per CDR3 protein. The data show about 170,000 distinct CDR3 sequences, approximately 28% seen once. The CDR3 length is 11 residues. With 3 bases removed from V and 7 bases from J, the gap between germline ends came to 7 bases. Per germline, CDR1 SQVTM and CDR2 ANQGSEA. Whole-study results and caveats: Controls showed lower frequencies than patients for roughly 5 TRBV segments, and TRBV5-6, TRBV5-1 and TRBV20-1 were among these.

The table lists this clonotype with many counts. Its antigen is currently unknown. The rearrangement joins TRBV29-1 to TRBJ2-1; a possible D gene is TRBD1 (5 bases). This receptor was obtained from a girl aged 5 to 17 with multiple sclerosis. What was sequenced was blood. The CDR3 nucleotides read TGCAGCGTTGAGGCAGGGAATGAGCAGTTCTTC. This translates into CSVEAGNEQFF.